These T cell receptor beta chains were read from a single sample in a study of beta chain features in type 1 diabetes. TCRdb keeps only in-frame clones here, not all; method: immunoSEQ multiplex PCR. The sample holds about 400,000 clones, around 12% seen once. Sequenced input: naive CD4+ T cells from blood. These receptors all come from a woman aged 18-35 years with type 1 diabetes. Both conserved end residues are part of each CDR3. The D gene is left open where the match is weak. The size of a clone is reported for some rows only, either as once, few or many, or as a class for expanded clones.

- | few | TRBJ2-1 | TRBV9 | TGTGCCAGCAGCGTAGAGGGGGAGCAGTTCTTC | CASSVEGEQFF
- | few | TRBJ1-5 | TRBV30 | TGTGCCTGGAAATGGAGGCGTTATAGCAATCAGCCCCAGCATTTT | CAWKWRRYSNQPQHF
TRBD1 | few | TRBJ1-1 | TRBV28 | TGTGCCAGCAGTCCGCAGGGGGTAGCTTTCTTT | CASSPQGVAFF
TRBD1 | few | TRBJ1-1 | TRBV7-9 | TGTGCCAGCAGCCTACAGGGGAAGAACACTGAAGCTTTCTTT | CASSLQGKNTEAFF
- | once | TRBJ2-7 | TRBV7-2 | TGTGCCAGCAGCCCACGGACAGAGCCCTACGAGCAGTACTTC | CASSPRTEPYEQYF
TRBD1 | - | TRBJ2-7 | TRBV5-4 | TGTGCCAGCAGCTCGTTGAGGACAGGTGCTTACGAGCAGTACTTC | CASSSLRTGAYEQYF
TRBD2 | - | TRBJ2-1 | TRBV10-3 | TGTGCCATCAGTCCCCTAGCGGGGTTGGATGAGCAGTTCTTC | CAISPLAGLDEQFF
TRBD2 | few | TRBJ2-1 | TRBV9 | TGTGCCAGTACGAGACTAGCGGGAGGCGATGAGCAGTTCTTC | CASTRLAGGDEQFF
- | - | TRBJ2-1 | TRBV9 | TGTGCCAGCAGCGTAGCGCTAGCGTACAATGAGCAGTTCTTC | CASSVALAYNEQFF
- | - | TRBJ2-3 | TRBV5-4 | TGTGCCAGCAGTCGTCAAGGGGGACGCACAGATACGCAGTATTTT | CASSRQGGRTDTQYF
- | - | TRBJ1-2 | TRBV30 | TGTGCCCGGACGACAGCCATCGGGTATGGCTACACCTTC | CARTTAIGYGYTF
TRBD1 | - | TRBJ2-2 | TRBV30 | TGTGCCTGGATCCCAGGGGGTACGAAACCCGGGGAGCTGTTTTTT | CAWIPGGTKPGELFF
- | few | TRBJ1-4 | TRBV19 | TGTGCCACTTCGATCATCGGGGGTGCAACTAATGAAAAACTGTTTTTT | CATSIIGGATNEKLFF
TRBD1 | few | TRBJ1-5 | TRBV27 | TGTGCCAGCAGGCCCCCCGGGACAGGTAATCAGCCCCAGCATTTT | CASRPPGTGNQPQHF
- | - | TRBJ2-1 | TRBV6-6 | TGTGCCAGCAGTCTAGCCGGATCTGGTGGCGATGATCAGTTCTTC | CASSLAGSGGDDQFF
- | few | TRBJ1-6 | TRBV19 | TGTGCCAGTAGTTCCTCACCGAGCTCCTATAATTCACCCCTCCACTTT | CASSSSPSSYNSPLHF
TRBD1 | - | TRBJ2-7 | TRBV29-1 | TGCAGCGTTGCCCCGGGACAGGGCTCCTACGAGCAGTACTTC | CSVAPGQGSYEQYF
- | - | TRBJ2-5 | TRBV15 | TGTGCCACCAGCAGACCGTTTGGGGAGCAGTACTTC | CATSRPFGEQYF
TRBD1 | few | TRBJ2-1 | TRBV29-1 | TGCAGCGCGCCGTCCGACAGGGCCAATGAGCAGTTCTTC | CSAPSDRANEQFF
- | - | TRBJ2-3 | TRBV4-1 | TGCGCCAGCAGCCAATTGAGGGAAGCAGATACGCAGTATTTT | CASSQLREADTQYF
- | - | TRBJ2-5 | TRBV7-9 | TGTGCCAGCAGTAGACGACAGAAAGAGACCCAGTACTTC | CASSRRQKETQYF
- | few | TRBJ1-1 | TRBV10-3 | TGTGCCATCAGGGCCAGGGGCGAGAGTAACACTGAAGCTTTCTTT | CAIRARGESNTEAFF
- | - | TRBJ1-4 | TRBV5-6 | TGTGCCAGCAGCTTGAGCCCTCCGGAGGAAAAACTGTTTTTT | CASSLSPPEEKLFF